This T cell receptor (beta chain) was captured by sequencing in a study of cytomegalovirus exposure and HLA in healthy donors. Broader study findings: The classifier, whose performance was assessed in both the original and validation cohorts, reportedly diagnosed cytomegalovirus status with high specificity and sensitivity. According to a later analysis, donors in an Asian-associated ancestry cluster reportedly had fewer N-insertions than the roughly 670-donor mean.

The primer mix had 60 Vbeta and 13 Jbeta primers. Measured with immunoSEQ multiplex PCR; TCRdb has only the in-frame clones, and not every one. The sample lists more than 130,000 clones, 75% to 80% occurring once. A word on this clone: Its matching antigen is unknown.

All donors participated as healthy donors of bone marrow. V trimming: 5 bases; J trimming: 7 bases; junction bases outside the gene matches: 7. CDR1 is LNHDA and CDR2 is SQIVND in the germline V gene (reference sequence). This CDR3 is 13 amino acids long. The chain recombines TRBV19 with TRBJ1-1; 7 bases are a match to TRBD1. Material for sequencing was PBMCs. This receptor was taken from a woman aged 45-59 years in good health and CMV-seronegative. The chain's CDR3 is CASSPQGVFEAFF. DNA of the CDR3: TGTGCCAGTAGTCCTCAGGGGGTGTTTGAAGCTTTCTTT.